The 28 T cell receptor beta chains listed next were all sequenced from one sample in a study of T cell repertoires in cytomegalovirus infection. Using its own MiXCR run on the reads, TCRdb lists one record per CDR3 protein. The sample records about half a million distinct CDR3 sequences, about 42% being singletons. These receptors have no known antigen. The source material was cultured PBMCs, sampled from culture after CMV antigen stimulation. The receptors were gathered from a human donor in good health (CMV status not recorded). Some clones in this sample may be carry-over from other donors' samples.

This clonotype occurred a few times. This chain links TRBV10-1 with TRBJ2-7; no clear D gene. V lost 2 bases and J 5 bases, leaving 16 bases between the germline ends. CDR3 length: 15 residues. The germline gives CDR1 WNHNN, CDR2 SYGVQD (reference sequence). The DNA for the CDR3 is TGCGCCAGCAGTGAGAGGTTAGCAGCTCCGAACGAGCAGTACTTC. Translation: CASSERLAAPNEQYF.

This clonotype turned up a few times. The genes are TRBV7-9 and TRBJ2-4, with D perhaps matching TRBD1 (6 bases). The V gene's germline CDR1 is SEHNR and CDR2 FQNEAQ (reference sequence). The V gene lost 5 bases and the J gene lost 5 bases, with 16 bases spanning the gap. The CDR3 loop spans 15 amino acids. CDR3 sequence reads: CASSPRGSSQNIQYF. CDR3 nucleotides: TGTGCCAGCAGCCCAAGGGGGTCCAGCCAAAACATTCAGTACTTC.

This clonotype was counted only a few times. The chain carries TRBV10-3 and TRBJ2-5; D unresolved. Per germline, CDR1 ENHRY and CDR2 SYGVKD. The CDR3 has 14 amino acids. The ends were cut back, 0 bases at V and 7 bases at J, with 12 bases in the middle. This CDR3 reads CAISESGGPGTQYF. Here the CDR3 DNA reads TGTGCCATCAGTGAGTCGGGCGGCCCTGGGACCCAGTACTTC.

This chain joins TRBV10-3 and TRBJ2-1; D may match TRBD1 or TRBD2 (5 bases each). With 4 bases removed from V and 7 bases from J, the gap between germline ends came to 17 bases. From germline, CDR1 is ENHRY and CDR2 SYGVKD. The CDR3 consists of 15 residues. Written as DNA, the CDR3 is TGTGCCATCAGTGTTAGGGACCCCCGTACAAATGAGCAGTTCTTC. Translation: CAISVRDPRTNEQFF.

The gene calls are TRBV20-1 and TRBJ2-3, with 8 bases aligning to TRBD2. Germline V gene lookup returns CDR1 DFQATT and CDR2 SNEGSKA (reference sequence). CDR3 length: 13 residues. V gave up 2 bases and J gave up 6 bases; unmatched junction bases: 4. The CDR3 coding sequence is TGCAGTGCTAGACGGGAGGGAGGGGATACGCAGTATTTT. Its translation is CSARREGGDTQYF.

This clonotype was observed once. DNA for the CDR3: TGTGCCAGCAGCCAAGGAACGGGAGTACTAGAGACCCAGTACTTC. Translating it yields CASSQGTGVLETQYF. V is TRBV3-1 and J is TRBJ2-5; D perhaps matches TRBD2 (6 bases). The CDR3 consists of 15 residues. With 1 base removed from V and 4 bases from J, the gap between germline ends came to 13 bases. CDR1 LGHDT and CDR2 YNNKEL come from the germline V gene (reference sequence).

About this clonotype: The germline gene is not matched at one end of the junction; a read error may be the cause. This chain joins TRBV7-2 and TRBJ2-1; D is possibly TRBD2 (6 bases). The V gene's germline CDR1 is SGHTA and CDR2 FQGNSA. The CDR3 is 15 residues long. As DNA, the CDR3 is TGTGCCAGCAGCATAGCGGTCCGCTCCTACAATGAGCAGTTCTTC. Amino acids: CASSIAVRSYNEQFF.

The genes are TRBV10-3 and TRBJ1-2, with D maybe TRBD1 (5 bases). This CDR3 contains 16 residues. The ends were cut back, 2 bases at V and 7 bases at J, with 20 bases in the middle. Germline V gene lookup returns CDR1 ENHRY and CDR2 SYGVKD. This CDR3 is CAISEALLKDMTGYTF. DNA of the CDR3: TGTGCCATCAGTGAGGCCCTCCTGAAGGACATGACTGGCTACACCTTC.

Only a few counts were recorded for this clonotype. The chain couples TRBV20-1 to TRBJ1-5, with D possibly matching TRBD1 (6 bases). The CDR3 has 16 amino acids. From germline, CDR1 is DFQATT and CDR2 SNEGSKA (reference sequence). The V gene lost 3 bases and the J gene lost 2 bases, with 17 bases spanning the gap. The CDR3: CSASPPTGRGNQPQHF. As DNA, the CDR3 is TGCAGTGCTAGCCCACCGACAGGCCGGGGCAATCAGCCCCAGCATTTT.

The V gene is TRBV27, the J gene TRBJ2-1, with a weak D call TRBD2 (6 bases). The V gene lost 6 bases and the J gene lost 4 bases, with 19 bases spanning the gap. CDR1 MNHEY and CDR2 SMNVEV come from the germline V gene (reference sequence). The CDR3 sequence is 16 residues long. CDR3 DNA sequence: TGTGCCAGCAGCCCCTGGGGGAGCGGGCGGTACAATGAGCAGTTCTTC. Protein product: CASSPWGSGRYNEQFF.

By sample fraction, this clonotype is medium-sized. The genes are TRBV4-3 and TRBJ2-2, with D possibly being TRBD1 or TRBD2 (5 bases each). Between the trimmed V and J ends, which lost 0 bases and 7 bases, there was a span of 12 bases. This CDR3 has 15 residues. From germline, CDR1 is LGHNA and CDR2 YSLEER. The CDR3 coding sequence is TGCGCCAGCAGCCAAGATATAGGGGACGGCGGGGAGCTGTTTTTT. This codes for CASSQDIGDGGELFF.

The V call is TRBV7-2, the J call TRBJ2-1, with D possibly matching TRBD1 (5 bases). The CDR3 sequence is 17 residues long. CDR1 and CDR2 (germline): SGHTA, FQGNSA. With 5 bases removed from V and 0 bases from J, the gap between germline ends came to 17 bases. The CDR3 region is CASSPLGARSSYNEQFF. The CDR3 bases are TGTGCCAGCAGCCCCCTAGGGGCACGAAGCTCCTACAATGAGCAGTTCTTC.

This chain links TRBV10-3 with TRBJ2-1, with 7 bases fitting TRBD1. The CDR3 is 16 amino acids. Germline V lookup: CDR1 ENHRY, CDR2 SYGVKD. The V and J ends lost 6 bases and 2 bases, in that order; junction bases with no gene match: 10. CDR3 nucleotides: TGTGCCATCAGCAGACCGATGGGACAGACCTACAATGAGCAGTTCTTC. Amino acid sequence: CAISRPMGQTYNEQFF.

CDR3 nucleotide sequence: TGCAGTGCTAGAGCCCATGAGGTATACAATGAGCAGTTCTTC. Translating it yields CSARAHEVYNEQFF. The rearrangement uses TRBV20-1 and TRBJ2-1; unclear D gene. V lost 1 base and J lost 4, with 11 bases in between. Germline CDR1 is DFQATT and CDR2 is SNEGSKA (reference sequence). The CDR3 totals 14 residues.

CDR3 sequence (DNA): TGTGCCAGCAGCGGCGGGACCGCGGGGGGGTACGAGCAGTACTTC. Translation gives CASSGGTAGGYEQYF. The V and J genes are TRBV7-2 and TRBJ2-7; 9 bases are a match to TRBD2. This CDR3 has 15 amino acids. Trimming took 5 bases from V and 4 from J; bases not matched to a gene: 9. Germline lookup yields CDR1 SGHTA and CDR2 FQGNSA. Based on the CDR3 plus reference TRBV7-2 and TRBJ2-7, the full variable domain is GAGVSQSPSNKVTEKGKDVELRCDPISGHTALYWYRQSLGQGLEFLIYFQGNSAPDKSGLPSDRFSAERTGGSVSTLTIQRTQQEDSAVYLCASSGGTAGGYEQYFGPGTRLTVT.

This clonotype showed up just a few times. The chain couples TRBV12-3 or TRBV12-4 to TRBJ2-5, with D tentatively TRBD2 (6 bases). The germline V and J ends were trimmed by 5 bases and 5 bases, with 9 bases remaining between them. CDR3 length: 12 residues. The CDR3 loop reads CASSGRIETQYF. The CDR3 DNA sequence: TGTGCCAGCAGTGGGAGGATTGAGACCCAGTACTTC.

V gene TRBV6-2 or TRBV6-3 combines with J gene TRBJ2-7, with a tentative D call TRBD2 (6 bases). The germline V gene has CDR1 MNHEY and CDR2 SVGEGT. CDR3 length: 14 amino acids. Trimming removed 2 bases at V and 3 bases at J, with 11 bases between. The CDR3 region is CASSYGSGGYEQYF. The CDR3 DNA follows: TGTGCCAGCAGTTACGGTAGCGGAGGCTACGAGCAGTACTTC.

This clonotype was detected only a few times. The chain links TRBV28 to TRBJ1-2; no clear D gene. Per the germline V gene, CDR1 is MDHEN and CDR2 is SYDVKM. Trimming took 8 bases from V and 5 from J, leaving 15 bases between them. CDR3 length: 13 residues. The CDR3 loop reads CASRSRGLYGYTF. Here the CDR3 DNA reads TGTGCCAGCCGTTCACGGGGTCTATATGGCTACACCTTC.

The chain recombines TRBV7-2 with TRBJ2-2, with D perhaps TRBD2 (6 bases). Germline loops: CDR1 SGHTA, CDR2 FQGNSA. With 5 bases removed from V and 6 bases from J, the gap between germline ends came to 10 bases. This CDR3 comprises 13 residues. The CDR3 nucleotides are TGTGCCAGCAGCCGGGACTTCTCCGGGGAGCTGTTTTTT. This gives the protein CASSRDFSGELFF.

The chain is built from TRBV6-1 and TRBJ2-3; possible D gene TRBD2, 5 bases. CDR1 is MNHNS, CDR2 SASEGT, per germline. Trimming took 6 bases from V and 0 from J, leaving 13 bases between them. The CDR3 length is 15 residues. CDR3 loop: CASRPTGKSTDTQYF. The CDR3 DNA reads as TGTGCCAGCAGACCGACGGGGAAGAGCACAGATACGCAGTATTTT.

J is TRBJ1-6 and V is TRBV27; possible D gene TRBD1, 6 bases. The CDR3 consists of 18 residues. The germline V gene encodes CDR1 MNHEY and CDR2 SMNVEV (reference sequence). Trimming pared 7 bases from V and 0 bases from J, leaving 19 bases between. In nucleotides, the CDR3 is TGTGCCAGCACCCGACGTCGTAGAGGGGGCTCCTATAATTCACCCCTCCACTTT. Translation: CASTRRRRGGSYNSPLHF.

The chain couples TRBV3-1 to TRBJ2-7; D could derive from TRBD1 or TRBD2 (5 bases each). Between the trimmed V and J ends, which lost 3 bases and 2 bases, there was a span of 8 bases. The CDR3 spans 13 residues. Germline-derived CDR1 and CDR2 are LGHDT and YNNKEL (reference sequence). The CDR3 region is CASSQGDTYEQYF. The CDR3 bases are TGTGCCAGCAGCCAGGGGGATACCTACGAGCAGTACTTC.

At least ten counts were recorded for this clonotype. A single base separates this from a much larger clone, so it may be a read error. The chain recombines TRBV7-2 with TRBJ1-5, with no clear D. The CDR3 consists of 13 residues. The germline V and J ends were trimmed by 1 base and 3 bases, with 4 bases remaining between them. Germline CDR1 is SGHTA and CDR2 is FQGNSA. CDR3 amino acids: CASSLDTNQPQHF. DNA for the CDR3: TGTGCCAGCAGCTTAGATACCAATCAGCCCCAGCATTTT.

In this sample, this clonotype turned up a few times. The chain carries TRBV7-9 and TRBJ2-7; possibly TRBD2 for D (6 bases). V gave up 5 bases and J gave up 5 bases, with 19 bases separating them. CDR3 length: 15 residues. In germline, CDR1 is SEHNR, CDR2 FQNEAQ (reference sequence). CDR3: CASSPPAGLVNEQYF. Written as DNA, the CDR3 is TGTGCCAGCAGCCCCCCGGCGGGATTGGTAAACGAGCAGTACTTC.

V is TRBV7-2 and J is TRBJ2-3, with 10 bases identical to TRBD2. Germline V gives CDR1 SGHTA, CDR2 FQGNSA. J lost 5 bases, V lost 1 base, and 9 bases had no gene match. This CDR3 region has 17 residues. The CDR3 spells CASSLVASGSGEDTQYF. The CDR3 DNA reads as TGTGCCAGCAGCTTAGTCGCTAGCGGGAGCGGGGAAGATACGCAGTATTTT. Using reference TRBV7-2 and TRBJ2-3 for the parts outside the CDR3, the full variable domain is GAGVSQSPSNKVTEKGKDVELRCDPISGHTALYWYRQSLGQGLEFLIYFQGNSAPDKSGLPSDRFSAERTGGSVSTLTIQRTQQEDSAVYLCASSLVASGSGEDTQYFGPGTRLTVL.

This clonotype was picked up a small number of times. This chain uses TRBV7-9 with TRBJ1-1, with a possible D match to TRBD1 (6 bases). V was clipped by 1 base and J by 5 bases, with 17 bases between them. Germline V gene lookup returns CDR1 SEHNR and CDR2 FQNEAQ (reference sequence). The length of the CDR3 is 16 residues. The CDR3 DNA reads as TGTGCCAGCAGCTTAGAACAGGGAGGACCCCGAACTGAAGCTTTCTTT. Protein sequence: CASSLEQGGPRTEAFF.

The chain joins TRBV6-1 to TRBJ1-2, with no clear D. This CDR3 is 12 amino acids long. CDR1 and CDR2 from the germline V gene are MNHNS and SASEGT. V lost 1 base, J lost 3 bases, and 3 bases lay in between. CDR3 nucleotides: TGTGCCAGCAGTGAAGGGGACTATGGCTACACCTTC. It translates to CASSEGDYGYTF.

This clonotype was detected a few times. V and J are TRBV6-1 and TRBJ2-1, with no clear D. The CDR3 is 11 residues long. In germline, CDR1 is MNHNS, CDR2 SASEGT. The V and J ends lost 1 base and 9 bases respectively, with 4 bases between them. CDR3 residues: CASSEGIEQFF. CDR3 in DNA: TGTGCCAGCAGTGAAGGGATTGAGCAGTTCTTC.